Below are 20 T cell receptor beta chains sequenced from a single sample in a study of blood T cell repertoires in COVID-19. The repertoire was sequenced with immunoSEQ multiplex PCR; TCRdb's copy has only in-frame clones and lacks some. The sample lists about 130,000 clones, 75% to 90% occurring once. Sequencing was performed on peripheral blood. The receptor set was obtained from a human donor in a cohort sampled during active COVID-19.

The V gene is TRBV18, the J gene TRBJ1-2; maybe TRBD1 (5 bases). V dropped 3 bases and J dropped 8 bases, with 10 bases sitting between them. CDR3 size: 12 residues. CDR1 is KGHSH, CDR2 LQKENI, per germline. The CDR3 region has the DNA TGTGCCAGCTCACCGACGACAGACGGCTACACCTTC. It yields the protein CASSPTTDGYTF.

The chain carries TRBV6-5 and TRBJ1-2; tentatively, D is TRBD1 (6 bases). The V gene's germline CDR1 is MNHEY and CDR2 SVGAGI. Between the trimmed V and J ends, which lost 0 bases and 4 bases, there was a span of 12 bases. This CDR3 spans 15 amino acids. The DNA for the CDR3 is TGTGCCAGCAGTTACTCCGGAGACAGGCCCTATGGCTACACCTTC. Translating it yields CASSYSGDRPYGYTF.

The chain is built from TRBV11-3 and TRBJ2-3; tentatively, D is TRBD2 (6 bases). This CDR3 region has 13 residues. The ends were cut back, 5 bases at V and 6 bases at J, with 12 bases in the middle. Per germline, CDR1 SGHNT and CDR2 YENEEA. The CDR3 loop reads CASSQGTLDTQYF. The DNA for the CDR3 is TGTGCCAGCAGCCAAGGGACTCTCGATACGCAGTATTTT. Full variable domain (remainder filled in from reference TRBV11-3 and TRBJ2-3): EAGVVQSPRYKIIEKKQPVAFWCNPISGHNTLYWYLQNLGQGPELLIRYENEEAVDDSQLPKDRFSAERLKGVDSTLKIQPAELGDSAVYLCASSQGTLDTQYFGPGTRLTVL.

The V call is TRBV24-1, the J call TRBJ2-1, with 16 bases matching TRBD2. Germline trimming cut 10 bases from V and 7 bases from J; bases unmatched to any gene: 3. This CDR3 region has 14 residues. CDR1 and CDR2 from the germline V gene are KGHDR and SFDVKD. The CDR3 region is CATGTSGRGNEQFF. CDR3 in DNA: TGTGCCACAGGGACTAGCGGGAGGGGTAATGAGCAGTTCTTC.

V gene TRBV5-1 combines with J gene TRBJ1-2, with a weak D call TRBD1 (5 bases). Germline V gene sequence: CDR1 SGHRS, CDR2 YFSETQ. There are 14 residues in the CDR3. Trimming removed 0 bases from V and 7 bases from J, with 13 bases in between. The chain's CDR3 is CASSLDWGRGGYTF. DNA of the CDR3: TGCGCCAGCAGCTTGGATTGGGGCCGAGGTGGCTACACCTTC.

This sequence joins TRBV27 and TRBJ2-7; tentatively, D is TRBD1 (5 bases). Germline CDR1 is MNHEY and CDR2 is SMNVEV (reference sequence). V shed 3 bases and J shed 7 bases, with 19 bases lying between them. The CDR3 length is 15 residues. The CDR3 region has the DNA TGTGCCAGCAGTTTGAAACAGGTTCCCATTGGGGAGCAGTACTTC. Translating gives CASSLKQVPIGEQYF.

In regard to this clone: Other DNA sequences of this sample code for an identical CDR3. The CDR3 DNA reads TGTGCCAGCAGTTTTGCCGGGGGTAATGAGCAGTTCTTC. It codes for CASSFAGGNEQFF. V usage is TRBV12-3 or TRBV12-4 and J usage is TRBJ2-1; D is possibly TRBD2 (6 bases). The CDR3 is made up of 13 amino acids. V gave up 3 bases and J gave up 7 bases, with 10 bases separating them.

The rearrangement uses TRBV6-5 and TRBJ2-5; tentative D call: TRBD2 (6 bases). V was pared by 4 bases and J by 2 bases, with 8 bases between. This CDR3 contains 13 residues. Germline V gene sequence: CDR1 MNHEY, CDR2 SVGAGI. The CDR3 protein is CASSSGLQETQYF. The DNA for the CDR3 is TGTGCCAGCAGTTCGGGACTTCAAGAGACCCAGTACTTC.

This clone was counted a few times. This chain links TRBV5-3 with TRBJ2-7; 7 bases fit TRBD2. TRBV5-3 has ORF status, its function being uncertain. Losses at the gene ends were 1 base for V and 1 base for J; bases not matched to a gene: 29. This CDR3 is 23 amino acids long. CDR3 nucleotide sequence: TGTGCCAGAAGCTTGAGGCCTCCTCCGGCGGGGGACGGCGGTAACGCCAGGTCCTACGAGCAGTACTTC. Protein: CARSLRPPPAGDGGNARSYEQYF.

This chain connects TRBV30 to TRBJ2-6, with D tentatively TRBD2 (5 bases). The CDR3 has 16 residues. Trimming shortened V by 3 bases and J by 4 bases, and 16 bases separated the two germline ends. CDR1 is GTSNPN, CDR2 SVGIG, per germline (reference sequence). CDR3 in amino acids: CAWRKGLGSGANVLTF. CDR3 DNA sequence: TGTGCCTGGAGGAAAGGACTCGGCTCGGGGGCCAACGTCCTGACTTTC.

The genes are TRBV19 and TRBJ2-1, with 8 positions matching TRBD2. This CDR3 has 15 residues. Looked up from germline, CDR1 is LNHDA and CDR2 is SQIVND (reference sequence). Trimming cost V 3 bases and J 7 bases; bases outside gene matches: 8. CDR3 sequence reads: CASSMSGRGLNEQFF. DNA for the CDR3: TGTGCCAGTAGTATGAGCGGGAGAGGTTTAAATGAGCAGTTCTTC.

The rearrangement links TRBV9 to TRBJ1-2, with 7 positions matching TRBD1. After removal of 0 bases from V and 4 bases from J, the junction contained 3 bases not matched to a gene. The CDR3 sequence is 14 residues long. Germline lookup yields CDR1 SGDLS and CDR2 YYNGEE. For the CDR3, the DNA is TGTGCCAGCAGCGTAGGGGACAGCCCCTATGGCTACACCTTC. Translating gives CASSVGDSPYGYTF.

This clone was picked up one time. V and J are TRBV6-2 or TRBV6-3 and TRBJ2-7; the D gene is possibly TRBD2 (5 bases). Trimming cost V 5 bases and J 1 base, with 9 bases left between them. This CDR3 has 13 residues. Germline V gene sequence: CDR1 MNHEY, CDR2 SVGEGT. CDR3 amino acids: CASSKGSSYEQYF. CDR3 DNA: TGTGCCAGCAGTAAAGGGAGTTCCTACGAGCAGTACTTC.

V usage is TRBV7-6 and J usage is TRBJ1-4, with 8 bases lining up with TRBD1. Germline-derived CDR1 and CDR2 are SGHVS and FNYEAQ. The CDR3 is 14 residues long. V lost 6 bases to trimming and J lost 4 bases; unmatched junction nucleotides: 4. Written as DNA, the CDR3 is TGTGCCAGCAGTCAGGGGGCTGTTAATGAAAAACTGTTTTTT. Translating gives CASSQGAVNEKLFF.

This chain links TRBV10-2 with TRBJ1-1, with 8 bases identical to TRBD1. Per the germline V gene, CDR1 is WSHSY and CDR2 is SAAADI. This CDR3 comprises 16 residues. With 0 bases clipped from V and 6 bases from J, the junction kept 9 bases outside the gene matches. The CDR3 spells CASSESTRTGRAEAFF. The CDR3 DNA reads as TGCGCCAGCAGTGAGTCGACTCGGACAGGGCGGGCTGAAGCTTTCTTT.

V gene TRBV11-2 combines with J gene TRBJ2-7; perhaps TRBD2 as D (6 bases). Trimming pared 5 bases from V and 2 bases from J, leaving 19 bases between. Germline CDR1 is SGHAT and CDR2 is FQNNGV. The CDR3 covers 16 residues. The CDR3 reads CASSPRPREGAYEQYF. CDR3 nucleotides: TGTGCCAGCAGCCCCCGGCCGCGGGAAGGGGCCTACGAGCAGTACTTC.

CDR3 sequence reads: CASSVGTDSGELFF. CDR3 nucleotide sequence: TGTGCCAGCAGCGTCGGGACAGACTCCGGGGAGCTGTTTTTT. The chain has TRBV9 and TRBJ2-2; 7 nucleotides agree with TRBD1. CDR1 is SGDLS and CDR2 is YYNGEE in the germline V gene. The CDR3 length is 14 residues. The ends lost 2 bases at V and 6 bases at J; junction bases unmatched: 4.

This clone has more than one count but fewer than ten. CDR3 DNA sequence: TGTGCCAGCAGCGTAGTAGAGGGGACAGTCTCTGGAAACACCATATATTTT. It specifies CASSVVEGTVSGNTIYF. The chain joins TRBV9 to TRBJ1-3; 7 bases line up with TRBD1. The CDR3 covers 17 residues. The ends lost 0 bases at V and 0 bases at J; junction bases unmatched: 6. In germline, CDR1 is SGDLS, CDR2 YYNGEE.

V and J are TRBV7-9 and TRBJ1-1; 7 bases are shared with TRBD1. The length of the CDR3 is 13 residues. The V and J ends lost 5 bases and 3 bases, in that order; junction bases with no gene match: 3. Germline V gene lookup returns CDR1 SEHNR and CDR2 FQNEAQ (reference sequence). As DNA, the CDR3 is TGTGCCAGCAGCATAGACAGGGACACTGAAGCTTTCTTT. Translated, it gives CASSIDRDTEAFF. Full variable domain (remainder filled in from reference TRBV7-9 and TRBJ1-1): DTGVSQNPRHKITKRGQNVTFRCDPISEHNRLYWYRQTLGQGPEFLTYFQNEAQLEKSRLLSDRFSAERPKGSFSTLEIQRTEQGDSAMYLCASSIDRDTEAFFGQGTRLTVV.

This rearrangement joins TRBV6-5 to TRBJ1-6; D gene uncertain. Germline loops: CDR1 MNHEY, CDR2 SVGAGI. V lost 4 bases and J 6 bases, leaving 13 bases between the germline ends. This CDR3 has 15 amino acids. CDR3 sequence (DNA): TGTGCCAGCAGTTCCCGCGGCAGCTCTAATTCACCCCTCCACTTT. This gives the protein CASSSRGSSNSPLHF.